One and the same sample provided the 8 T cell receptor beta chains below, sequenced in a study of blood T cell repertoires in COVID-19. Data came from immunoSEQ multiplex PCR; TCRdb stores just in-frame clones and leaves some out. The repertoire includes approximately 72,000 clones, approximately 85% of them detected once, and about a third sits in the top ten. Sequenced sample: peripheral blood. These receptors were obtained from a woman aged 80 or older with active or convalescent COVID-19.

V gene TRBV5-1 combines with J gene TRBJ2-7; no firm D call. The CDR3 totals 14 residues. Per the germline V gene, CDR1 is SGHRS and CDR2 is YFSETQ. V was clipped by 0 bases and J by 1 base, with 8 bases between them. The CDR3 loop is CASSLGATSYEQYF. DNA for the CDR3: TGCGCCAGCAGCTTGGGTGCGACATCCTACGAGCAGTACTTC.

The rearrangement links TRBV10-2 to TRBJ2-2, with a weak D call TRBD2 (5 bases). The germline CDR1 and CDR2 sequences are WSHSY and SAAADI. This CDR3 spans 14 amino acids. V lost 6 bases to trimming and J lost 0 bases, with 8 bases between them. For the CDR3, the DNA is TGCGCCAGCAGGCCGGGAACGAACACCGGGGAGCTGTTTTTT. It codes for CASRPGTNTGELFF.

The chain recombines TRBV11-2 with TRBJ2-5, with no clear D. V was trimmed by 2 bases and J by 0 bases, leaving 4 bases between them. The CDR3 contains 13 residues. CDR1 is SGHAT, CDR2 FQNNGV, per germline. The CDR3 loop reads CASSLSNQETQYF. The CDR3 bases are TGTGCCAGCAGCTTAAGCAACCAAGAGACCCAGTACTTC.

J is TRBJ2-1 and V is TRBV7-2, with D perhaps matching TRBD2 (6 bases). This CDR3 is built from 14 residues. Germline CDR1 is SGHTA and CDR2 is FQGNSA. The V end lost 10 bases, the J end lost 5 bases, and 18 bases lay between the germline ends. This CDR3 is CATQLGGLHNEQFF. For the CDR3, the DNA is TGTGCCACACAATTGGGGGGTCTACACAATGAGCAGTTCTTC. Looking up the rest from reference TRBV7-2 and TRBJ2-1 gives the full variable domain: GAGVSQSPSNKVTEKGKDVELRCDPISGHTALYWYRQSLGQGLEFLIYFQGNSAPDKSGLPSDRFSAERTGGSVSTLTIQRTQQEDSAVYLCATQLGGLHNEQFFGPGTRLTVL.

The J gene is TRBJ2-1, the V gene TRBV7-9, with D possibly being TRBD1 (5 bases). V was clipped by 5 bases and J by 3 bases, with 8 bases between them. Germline V CDR1 and CDR2: SEHNR, FQNEAQ (reference sequence). The CDR3 contains 13 residues. The CDR3: CASSPDIYNEQFF. CDR3 coding DNA: TGTGCCAGCAGCCCGGACATCTACAATGAGCAGTTCTTC.

This chain links TRBV13 with TRBJ1-3; 9 bases are shared with TRBD1. The CDR3 runs 16 residues. CDR1 and CDR2 (germline): PRHDT, FYEKMQ (reference sequence). With V trimmed by 3 bases and J by 1 base, 4 bases remained unmatched. CDR3 nucleotide sequence: TGTGCCAGCAGCTTGGACAGGGGCCCGTCTGGAAACACCATATATTTT. It is translated as CASSLDRGPSGNTIYF. The entire variable domain, with the rest obtained from reference TRBV13 and TRBJ1-3, is as follows: AAGVIQSPRHLIKEKRETATLKCYPIPRHDTVYWYQQGPGQDPQFLISFYEKMQSDKGSIPDRFSAQQFSDYHSELNMSSLELGDSALYFCASSLDRGPSGNTIYFGEGSWLTVV.

The chain recombines TRBV19 with TRBJ2-1; 10 bases fit TRBD1. This CDR3 has 15 residues. V lost 5 bases, J lost 3 bases, and 4 bases stayed unmatched. Germline loops: CDR1 LNHDA, CDR2 SQIVND (reference sequence). The CDR3: CASSVDRGLYNEQFF. Written as DNA, the CDR3 is TGTGCCAGTAGTGTCGACAGGGGGCTCTACAATGAGCAGTTCTTC.

This clone showed up just a few times. The chain recombines TRBV5-1 with TRBJ2-2; 7 nucleotides align to TRBD2. V was pared by 6 bases and J by 0 bases, with 8 bases of the junction left unmatched. The germline CDR1 and CDR2 sequences are SGHRS and YFSETQ. The CDR3 has 16 residues. Here the CDR3 reads CASTTGGISNTGELFF. CDR3 sequence (DNA): TGCGCCAGCACCACCGGGGGGATATCGAACACCGGGGAGCTGTTTTTT.